Here is one TCR beta chain with its context. Antigen unknown. This specimen comes from a study of T cell responses to AZD1222 COVID-19 vaccine. Study findings and constraints: CD4 TCRs covered the whole spike, strongest at regions 160-218 and 743-854. No repertoire was sampled before or during the peak T cell response, only after it.

Generated by immunoSEQ multiplex PCR, the TCRdb table keeps only in-frame clones and is missing some. Among under 150,000 clones listed, about 86% were seen once. CDR3 size: 14 residues. V was clipped by 5 bases and J by 6 bases; unmatched bases: 8. CDR1 and CDR2 (germline): MDHEN, SYDVKM. The V gene is TRBV28, the J gene TRBJ2-3; 7 positions match TRBD2. This receptor was identified in an adult in good health. Sample: peripheral blood, taken on day 0 of AZD1222 vaccination. The CDR3 DNA sequence: TGTGCCAGCAGTGATACCGCGCGGGGGGATACGCAGTATTTT. Translation: CASSDTARGDTQYF.